This entry lists 20 T cell receptor beta chains sequenced from one sample in a study of blood T cells in healthy people across ages. It was with a sample-barcoded 5' primer and a J-beta primer mix that a second PCR of roughly 6 to 11 cycles was run. In TCRdb, the 5' RACE reads were re-called with MiXCR into one record per CDR3 protein. The table includes 1,800,000 or so distinct CDR3 sequences, approximately 39% detected once. The sample consisted of blood. These TCRs come from a human donor in good health.

A remark on this clonotype: Compared with germline, one end of the junction differs, possibly owing to a read error. The chain joins TRBV2 to TRBJ2-4; tentative D call: TRBD2 (5 bases). The CDR3 has 17 residues. The germline V gene encodes CDR1 SNHLY and CDR2 FYNNEI. The CDR3 DNA is TGTGCCGTTAGAACTAGGGCGACGGATGTGGCCAAAAACATTCAGTACTTT. Its protein is CAVRTRATDVAKNIQYF.

This chain connects TRBV20-1 to TRBJ1-5; the match to TRBD1 covers 8 bases. Germline CDR1 reads DFQATT; CDR2 reads SNEGSKA (reference sequence). Losses at the gene ends were 0 bases for V and 1 base for J; bases not matched to a gene: 11. The CDR3 consists of 18 residues. The CDR3 loop is CSARDLRGLTGSNQPQHF. The DNA of the CDR3 is TGCAGTGCTAGAGATCTCAGGGGGCTTACGGGGAGCAATCAGCCCCAGCATTTT.

The rearrangement uses TRBV27 and TRBJ2-6; 7 bases line up with TRBD1. V shed 7 bases and J 0 bases; nucleotides not matched to a gene: 12. The V gene's germline CDR1 is MNHEY and CDR2 SMNVEV (reference sequence). The CDR3 is 18 amino acids. The CDR3 protein is CASTLRTGSPSGANVLTF. The CDR3 coding sequence is TGTGCCAGCACTCTCCGGACAGGATCGCCCTCTGGGGCCAACGTCCTGACTTTC.

The CDR3 spells CASSSPQGNEQFF. CDR3 nucleotide sequence: TGCGCCAGCAGCTCGCCCCAGGGAAATGAGCAGTTCTTC. The rearrangement links TRBV5-1 to TRBJ2-1; maybe TRBD1 (5 bases). Germline V gene sequence: CDR1 SGHRS, CDR2 YFSETQ. This CDR3 region has 13 residues. Trimming left V 3 bases short and J 7 bases short, with 11 bases between.

The table lists this clonotype with a few counts. The chain joins TRBV11-1 to TRBJ2-1, with 8 bases lining up with TRBD2. The ends lost 5 bases at V and 8 bases at J; junction bases unmatched: 8. CDR3 length equals 14 residues. Germline V gene lookup returns CDR1 SGHAT and CDR2 FQDESV (reference sequence). This chain's CDR3 is CASSQSGGPYEQFF. CDR3 nucleotides: TGTGCCAGCAGCCAGAGCGGGGGCCCCTATGAGCAGTTCTTC.

Only one count was recorded for this clonotype. The J gene is TRBJ2-3, the V gene TRBV10-3; 11 bases are shared with TRBD2. The germline CDR1 and CDR2 sequences are ENHRY and SYGVKD. The CDR3 is 16 amino acids. The V segment lost 9 bases and the J segment 2 bases; nucleotides outside the gene matches: 10. CDR3 sequence reads: CAIKTSGGGITDTQYF. The CDR3 bases are TGTGCCATAAAAACTAGCGGGGGAGGAATCACAGATACGCAGTATTTT.

The sample holds a few counts of this clonotype. The chain's CDR3 is CSALIRRGIYQETQYF. CDR3 sequence (DNA): TGCAGTGCCCTTATCCGGCGGGGGATCTACCAAGAGACCCAGTACTTC. V and J are TRBV20-1 and TRBJ2-5; 7 nucleotides match TRBD2. V was clipped by 6 bases and J by 0 bases; unmatched bases: 13. CDR1 is DFQATT and CDR2 is SNEGSKA in the germline V gene (reference sequence). The CDR3 sequence is 16 residues long.

The gene calls are TRBV5-1 and TRBJ1-1; TRBD1 matches 10 bases. Per germline, CDR1 SGHRS and CDR2 YFSETQ. Trimming at V came to 1 base and at J to 9 bases, leaving 18 bases not matched to a gene. The CDR3 totals 18 residues. For the CDR3, the DNA is TGCGCCAGCAGCTTGAGGATGACAGGGGGCGCAAATAGAGATAAAGCTTTCTTT. Amino acid sequence: CASSLRMTGGANRDKAFF.

The chain recombines TRBV5-1 with TRBJ2-5; the D is unclear. Germline CDR1 SGHRS, CDR2 YFSETQ. This CDR3 spans 12 amino acids. The V end was cut by 6 bases, the J end by 4 bases, with 10 bases between. CDR3 region: CASTKPGETQYF. The CDR3 DNA reads as TGCGCCAGCACCAAACCCGGAGAGACCCAGTACTTC.

This clonotype was recorded a few times. The chain recombines TRBV10-3 with TRBJ1-2, with D hard to call. CDR3 length equals 16 residues. The V gene lost 8 bases and the J gene lost 8 bases, with 27 bases spanning the gap. From germline, CDR1 is ENHRY and CDR2 SYGVKD. The CDR3 spells CAIHPPGNPPPGGYTF. CDR3 DNA sequence: TGTGCCATCCATCCTCCCGGGAACCCCCCTCCGGGCGGCTACACCTTC.

This clonotype was counted once. Here the CDR3 omits its conserved ending phenylalanine or tryptophan, so a read error is the likely source. CDR3 bases: TGTGCCACCAGCAGAGATCCAGTTGCGGCAGGGAGTCAAGAGACCCAGTACTAC. It is translated as CATSRDPVAAGSQETQYY. The chain links TRBV15 to TRBJ2-5; possibly TRBD1 or TRBD2 for D (5 bases each). This CDR3 is built from 18 residues. Germline values: CDR1 LNHNV, CDR2 YYDKDF (reference sequence). Trimming left V 0 bases short and J 2 bases short, with 19 bases between.

This clonotype showed up just a few times. The J gene is TRBJ2-5, the V gene TRBV7-2; 10 nucleotides line up with TRBD2. CDR1 and CDR2 (germline): SGHTA, FQGNSA. This CDR3 comprises 15 residues. V was clipped by 3 bases and J by 5 bases; unmatched bases: 6. This CDR3 reads CASSFQRGGGETQYF. The CDR3 coding sequence is TGTGCCAGCAGCTTTCAGCGGGGGGGAGGGGAGACCCAGTACTTC.

In regard to this clonotype: At one end the junction does not follow the germline gene, possibly because of a read error. This chain uses TRBV4-1 with TRBJ2-4; the D gene is possibly TRBD1 (6 bases). Germline values: CDR1 MGHRA, CDR2 YSYEKL. This CDR3 region has 16 residues. CDR3 DNA sequence: TGCGCCAGCAGGCCTTACCTTCGGACAGCAAAAAACGTTCAGTACTTC. Protein sequence: CASRPYLRTAKNVQYF.

This clonotype was observed a handful of times. This chain joins TRBV4-1 and TRBJ1-5; D gene ambiguous. From germline, CDR1 is MGHRA and CDR2 YSYEKL. Deletions cut 0 bases from V and 4 bases from J, with 10 bases between. This CDR3 is 15 amino acids long. The CDR3 bases are TGCGCCAGCAGCCAAGAGTCTGGGGATAATCAGCCCCAGCATTTT. This sequence encodes CASSQESGDNQPQHF.

The V and J genes are TRBV29-1 and TRBJ2-1; TRBD1 is a possible D gene (7 bases). Trimming left V 5 bases short and J 7 bases short, with 18 bases between. The germline CDR1 and CDR2 sequences are SQVTM and ANQGSEA. The CDR3 totals 14 residues. This CDR3 reads CSVLGGGIGNEQFF. Written as DNA, the CDR3 is TGCAGCGTTCTAGGAGGGGGCATAGGGAATGAGCAGTTCTTC.

A few counts support this clonotype. The chain has TRBV5-6 and TRBJ2-7; D is ambiguous. CDR3 length: 11 residues. Germline CDR1 SGHDT, CDR2 YYEEEE. The germline V and J ends were trimmed by 7 bases and 3 bases, with 8 bases remaining between them. The CDR3 region is CASDRGYEQYF. The CDR3 DNA reads TGTGCCAGCGACCGAGGCTACGAGCAGTACTTC.

The J gene is TRBJ1-2, the V gene TRBV3-1, with TRBD1 as a possible D gene (5 bases). CDR3 length equals 14 residues. Germline V gene lookup returns CDR1 LGHDT and CDR2 YNNKEL (reference sequence). V was pared by 6 bases and J by 0 bases, with 11 bases between. The CDR3 sequence is CASRPSGTNYGYTF. CDR3 in DNA: TGTGCCAGCAGGCCTTCAGGGACTAACTATGGCTACACCTTC.

The chain is built from TRBV7-2 and TRBJ2-3; TRBD1 matches at 11 bases. The trim removed 4 bases at V and 5 bases at J, leaving 5 bases unmatched. Germline CDR1 is SGHTA and CDR2 is FQGNSA. The CDR3 runs to 15 residues. This CDR3 reads CASSSSGTGGDTQYF. CDR3 sequence (DNA): TGTGCCAGCAGCTCCTCCGGGACAGGGGGAGATACGCAGTATTTT.

The chain is built from TRBV6-5 and TRBJ1-4; 9 nucleotides line up with TRBD1. The J segment lost 6 bases and the V segment lost 0 bases, leaving 2 bases of the junction unmatched. The CDR3 runs 15 residues. The germline V gene encodes CDR1 MNHEY and CDR2 SVGAGI. In DNA form, the CDR3 reads TGTGCCAGCAGTTACTCGACAGGGGGGGATGAAAAACTGTTTTTT. Protein: CASSYSTGGDEKLFF.

This clonotype was seen a handful of times. The V gene is TRBV7-2, the J gene TRBJ2-7; either TRBD1 or TRBD2 may fit D (6 bases each). The V end was cut by 1 base, the J end by 3 bases, with 13 bases between. Germline assignment: CDR1 SGHTA and CDR2 FQGNSA. The CDR3 length is 15 residues. CDR3 sequence (DNA): TGTGCCAGCAGCTTAGGCATCGGGGGCTACTACGAGCAGTACTTC. Protein product: CASSLGIGGYYEQYF.